This TCR beta chain stems from a study of radiotherapy plus CTLA-4 blockade in lung cancer listed by TCRdb under 2018. Background on the whole study: Objective responses were observed in 15% to 20% of enrolled patients, and disease control was achieved in 30% to 40%. The full study reports these points: After treatment with radiotherapy and ipilimumab, TCR clones that originated in tumors expanded in peripheral blood. The strongest predictors of response were reported to be early dynamic shifts in blood T cell clones along with a rise in serum interferon-beta following radiation.

Measured from the cysteine to the phenylalanine, the CDR3 is 14 residues long. Of the read, only the CDR3 DNA is kept; its 42 bases are in frame from base 1. The junction shows trimming of 0 bases on V and 1 base on J, plus 3 bases between the germline ends. According to the germline V gene, CDR1 reads MNHEY and CDR2 reads SVGAGI. In this study, focal radiation therapy paired with CTLA-4 blockade (ipilimumab) was tested in patients who had chemo-refractory metastatic non-small-cell lung cancer. Receptor amplification or capture employed the immunoSEQ multiplex PCR assay. TCRdb mirrors the immuneACCESS table, restricted to in-frame sequences. Some clones are absent from its copies; in checked studies, under half trace to an unresolved V gene, and the reason for the others is unknown. This sample lists more than 95,000 clones; 65% to 75% were detected once. The ten largest make up 2.8% of the sample.

With regard to this clone: No cognate antigen has been identified for it. It has no much larger one-base neighbor in the sample; base qualities were not kept.

The receptor comes from a human donor with non-small cell lung cancer who had a partial response to radiotherapy plus ipilimumab. Some clones in this sample may be carry-over from other donors' samples. The sample here was peripheral blood, taken from a patient treated with radiotherapy plus ipilimumab. Here the chain combines TRBV6-5 and TRBJ2-2, with no reliable assignment of the D segment. In nucleotide form, the sequence is TGTGCCAGCAGTTACTCTCGGAACACCGGGGAGCTGTTTTTT. Translated, this gives CASSYSRNTGELFF.